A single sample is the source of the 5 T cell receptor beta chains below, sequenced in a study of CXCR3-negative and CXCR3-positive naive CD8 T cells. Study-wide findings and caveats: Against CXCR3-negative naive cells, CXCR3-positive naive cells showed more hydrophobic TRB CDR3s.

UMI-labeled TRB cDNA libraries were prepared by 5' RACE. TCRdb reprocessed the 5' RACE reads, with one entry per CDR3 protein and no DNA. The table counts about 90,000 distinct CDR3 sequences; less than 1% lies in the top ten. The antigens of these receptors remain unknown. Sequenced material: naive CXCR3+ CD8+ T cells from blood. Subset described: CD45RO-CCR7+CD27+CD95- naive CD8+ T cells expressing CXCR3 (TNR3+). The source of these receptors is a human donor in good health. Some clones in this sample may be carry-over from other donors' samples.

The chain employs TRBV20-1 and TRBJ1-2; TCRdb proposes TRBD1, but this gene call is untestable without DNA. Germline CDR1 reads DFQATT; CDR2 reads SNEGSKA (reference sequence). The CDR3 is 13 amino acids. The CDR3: CSGKPRGNYGYTF.

CDR3: CASSLFLSSNQPQHF. The chain carries TRBV28 and TRBJ1-5. The CDR3 has 15 amino acids. Germline CDR1 is MDHEN and CDR2 is SYDVKM.

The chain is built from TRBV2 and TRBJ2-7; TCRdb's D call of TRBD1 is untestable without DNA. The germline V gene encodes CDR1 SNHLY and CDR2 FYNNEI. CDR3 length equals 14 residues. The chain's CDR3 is CASSDEGVRYEQYF.

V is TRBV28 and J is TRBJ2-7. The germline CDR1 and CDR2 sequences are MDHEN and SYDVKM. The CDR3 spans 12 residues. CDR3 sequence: CASSFTSYEQYF.

The CDR3: CSVSAGPRVPYEQYF. V gene TRBV29-1 combines with J gene TRBJ2-7; there is no DNA to check the TCRdb D call of TRBD2. The germline V gene has CDR1 SQVTM and CDR2 ANQGSEA. The CDR3 sequence is 15 residues long.